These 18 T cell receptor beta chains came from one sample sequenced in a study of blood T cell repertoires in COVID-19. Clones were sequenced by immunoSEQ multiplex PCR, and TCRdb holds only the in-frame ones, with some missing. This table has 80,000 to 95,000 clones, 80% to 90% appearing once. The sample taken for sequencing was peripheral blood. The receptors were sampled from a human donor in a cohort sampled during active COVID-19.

The CDR3 protein is CASGYSSSSYNEQFF. CDR3 nucleotide sequence: TGTGCCAGCGGATATAGCTCCAGCTCCTACAATGAGCAGTTCTTC. J is TRBJ2-1 and V is TRBV27; D unclear. Germline lookup yields CDR1 MNHEY and CDR2 SMNVEV (reference sequence). Trimming shortened V by 8 bases and J by 0 bases, and 14 bases separated the two germline ends. This CDR3 is 15 amino acids long.

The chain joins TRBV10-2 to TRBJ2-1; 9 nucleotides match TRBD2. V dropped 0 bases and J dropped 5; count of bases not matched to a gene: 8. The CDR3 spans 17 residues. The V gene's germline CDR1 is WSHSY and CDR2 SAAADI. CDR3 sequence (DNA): TGCGCCAGCAGTGAGTCGGACCAGCGGGGGGCACACAATGAGCAGTTCTTC. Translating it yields CASSESDQRGAHNEQFF.

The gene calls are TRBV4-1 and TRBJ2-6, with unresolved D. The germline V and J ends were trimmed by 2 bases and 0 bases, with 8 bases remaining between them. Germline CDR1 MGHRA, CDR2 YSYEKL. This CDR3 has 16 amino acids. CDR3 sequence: CASSQHSSSGANVLTF. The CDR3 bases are TGCGCCAGCAGCCAACACAGCAGCTCTGGGGCCAACGTCCTGACTTTC.

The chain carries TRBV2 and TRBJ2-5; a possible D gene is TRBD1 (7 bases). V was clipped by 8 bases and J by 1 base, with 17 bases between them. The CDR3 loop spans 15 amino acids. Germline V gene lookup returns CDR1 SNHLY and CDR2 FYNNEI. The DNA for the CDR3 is TGTGCCAGCCGTAGACAGGGACTCCTCCAAGAGACCCAGTACTTC. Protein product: CASRRQGLLQETQYF.

The CDR3 loop is CASSLVGRSGQGFVDEQYF. The CDR3, as DNA: TGTGCCAGCAGCTTAGTGGGACGGTCGGGACAGGGGTTTGTGGACGAGCAGTACTTC. The rearrangement uses TRBV11-2 and TRBJ2-7; 10 bases map to TRBD1. The trim removed 1 base at V and 5 bases at J, leaving 17 bases unmatched. This CDR3 has 19 residues. The germline V gene encodes CDR1 SGHAT and CDR2 FQNNGV.

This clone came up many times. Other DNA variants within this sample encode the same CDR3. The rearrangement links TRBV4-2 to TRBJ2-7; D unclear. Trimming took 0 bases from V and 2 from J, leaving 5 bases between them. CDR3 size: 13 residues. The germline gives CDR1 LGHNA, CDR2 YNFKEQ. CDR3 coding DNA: TGTGCCAGCAGCCAAGATTCCACCTACGAGCAGTACTTC. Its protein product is CASSQDSTYEQYF.

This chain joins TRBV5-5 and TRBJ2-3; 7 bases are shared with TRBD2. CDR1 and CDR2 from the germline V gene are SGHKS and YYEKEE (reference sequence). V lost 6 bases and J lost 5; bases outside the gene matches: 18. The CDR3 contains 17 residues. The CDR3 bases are TGTGCCAGCACCCGAACCCTAGCGGCTACTCGTCGAGATACGCAGTATTTT. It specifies CASTRTLAATRRDTQYF.

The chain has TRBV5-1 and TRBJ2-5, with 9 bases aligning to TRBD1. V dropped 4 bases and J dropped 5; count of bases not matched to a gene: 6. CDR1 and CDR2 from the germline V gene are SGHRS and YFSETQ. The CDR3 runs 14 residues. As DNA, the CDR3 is TGCGCCAGCAGCGAAGGGACAGGGTTCGAGACCCAGTACTTC. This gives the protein CASSEGTGFETQYF.

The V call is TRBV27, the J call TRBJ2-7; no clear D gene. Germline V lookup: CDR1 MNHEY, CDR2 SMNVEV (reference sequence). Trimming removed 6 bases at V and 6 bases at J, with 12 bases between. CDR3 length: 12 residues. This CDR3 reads CASSRGSGEQYF. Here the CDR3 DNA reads TGTGCCAGCAGCCGAGGTTCTGGCGAGCAGTACTTC.

The CDR3 sequence is CSSRDSNEKLFF. The CDR3 DNA reads TGTTCGAGCCGGGACAGTAATGAAAAACTGTTTTTT. The chain joins TRBV28 to TRBJ1-4, with 7 bases that match TRBD1. The CDR3 has 12 residues. CDR1 MDHEN and CDR2 SYDVKM come from the germline V gene.

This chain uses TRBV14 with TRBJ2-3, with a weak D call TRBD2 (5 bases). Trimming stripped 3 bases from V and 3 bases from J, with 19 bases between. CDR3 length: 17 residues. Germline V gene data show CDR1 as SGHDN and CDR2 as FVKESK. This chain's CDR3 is CASSHSSFVSGTDTQYF. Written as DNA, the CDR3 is TGTGCCAGCAGCCATTCTTCCTTTGTTTCGGGGACAGATACGCAGTATTTT.

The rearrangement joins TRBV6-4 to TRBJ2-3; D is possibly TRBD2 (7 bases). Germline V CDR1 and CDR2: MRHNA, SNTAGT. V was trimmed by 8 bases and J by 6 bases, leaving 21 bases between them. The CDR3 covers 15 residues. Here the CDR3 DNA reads TGTGCCAGCGATCCGCCGAGGGGGGGGGCGGATACGCAGTATTTT. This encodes CASDPPRGGADTQYF.

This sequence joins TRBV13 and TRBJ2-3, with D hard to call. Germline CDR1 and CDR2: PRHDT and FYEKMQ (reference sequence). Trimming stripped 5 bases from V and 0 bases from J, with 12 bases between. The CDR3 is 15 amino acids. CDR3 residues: CASSPTLVSTDTQYF. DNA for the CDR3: TGTGCCAGCAGCCCTACGTTGGTTAGCACAGATACGCAGTATTTT.

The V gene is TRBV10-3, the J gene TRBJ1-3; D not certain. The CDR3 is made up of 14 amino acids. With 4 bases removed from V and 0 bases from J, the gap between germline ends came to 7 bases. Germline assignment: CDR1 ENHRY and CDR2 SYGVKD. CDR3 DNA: TGTGCCATCAGTGGGACTATCTCTGGAAACACCATATATTTT. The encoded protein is CAISGTISGNTIYF.

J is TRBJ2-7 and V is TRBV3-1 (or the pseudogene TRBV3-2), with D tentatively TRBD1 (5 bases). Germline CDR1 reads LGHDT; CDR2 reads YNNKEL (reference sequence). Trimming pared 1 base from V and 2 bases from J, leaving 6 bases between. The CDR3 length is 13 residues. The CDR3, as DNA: TGTGCCAGCAGCCAAGGCAGGGCCTACGAGCAGTACTTC. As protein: CASSQGRAYEQYF.

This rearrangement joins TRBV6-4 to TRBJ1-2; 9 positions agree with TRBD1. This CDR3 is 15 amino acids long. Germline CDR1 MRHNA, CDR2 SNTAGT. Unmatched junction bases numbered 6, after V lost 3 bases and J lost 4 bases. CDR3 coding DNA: TGTGCCAGCAGTGAGGAGACAGGGGGACCCTATGGCTACACCTTC. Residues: CASSEETGGPYGYTF.

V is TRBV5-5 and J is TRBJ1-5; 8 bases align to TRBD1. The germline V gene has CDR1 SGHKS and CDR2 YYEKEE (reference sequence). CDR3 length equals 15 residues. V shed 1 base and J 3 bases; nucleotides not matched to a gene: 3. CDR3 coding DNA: TGTGCCAGCAGCTTGCGTCAGGGGGCCAATCAGCCCCAGCATTTT. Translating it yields CASSLRQGANQPQHF.

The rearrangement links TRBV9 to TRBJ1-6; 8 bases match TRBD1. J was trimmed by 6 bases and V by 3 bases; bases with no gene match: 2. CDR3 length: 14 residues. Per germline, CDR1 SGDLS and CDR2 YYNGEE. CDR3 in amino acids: CASSDGTGNSPLHF. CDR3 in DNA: TGTGCCAGCAGCGACGGGACAGGTAATTCACCCCTCCACTTT.